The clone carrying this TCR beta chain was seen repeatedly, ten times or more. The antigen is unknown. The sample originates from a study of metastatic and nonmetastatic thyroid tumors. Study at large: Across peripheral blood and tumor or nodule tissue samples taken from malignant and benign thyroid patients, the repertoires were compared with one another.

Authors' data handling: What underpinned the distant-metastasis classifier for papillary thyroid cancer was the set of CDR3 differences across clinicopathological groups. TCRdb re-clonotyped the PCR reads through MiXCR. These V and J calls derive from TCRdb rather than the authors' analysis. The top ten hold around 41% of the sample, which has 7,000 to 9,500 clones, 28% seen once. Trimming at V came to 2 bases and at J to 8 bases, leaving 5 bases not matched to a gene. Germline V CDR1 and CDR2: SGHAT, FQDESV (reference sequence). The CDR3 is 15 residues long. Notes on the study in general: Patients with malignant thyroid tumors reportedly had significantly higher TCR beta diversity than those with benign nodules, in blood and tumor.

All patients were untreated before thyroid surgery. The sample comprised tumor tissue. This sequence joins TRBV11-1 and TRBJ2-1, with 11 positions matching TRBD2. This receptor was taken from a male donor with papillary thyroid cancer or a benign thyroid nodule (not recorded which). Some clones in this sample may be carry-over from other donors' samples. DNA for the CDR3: TGTGCCAGCAGCTTACGACTAGCGGGGCTGCATGAGCAGTTCTTC. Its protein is CASSLRLAGLHEQFF.